A single sample gave rise to the 7 T cell receptor beta chains below, sequenced in a study of T cells in localized non-small cell lung cancer. TCRdb's copy holds only in-frame clones and misses some; the assay was immunoSEQ multiplex PCR. The sample shows under 55,000 clones, 75% to 95% of them seen only once. Sequencing was performed on PBMCs, taken before any cancer treatment. These receptors originate from a woman aged 35 to 69 with stage II lung adenocarcinoma.

The rearrangement joins TRBV27 to TRBJ1-4; 7 nucleotides align to TRBD1. The CDR3 runs to 14 residues. Trimming removed 0 bases from V and 7 bases from J; junction bases left unmatched: 2. The germline gives CDR1 MNHEY, CDR2 SMNVEV (reference sequence). CDR3 sequence reads: CASSLSGQSEKLFF. The CDR3 bases are TGTGCCAGCAGTTTATCGGGACAGTCTGAAAAACTGTTTTTT.

V usage is TRBV7-9 and J usage is TRBJ2-3; D unresolved. Germline V CDR1 and CDR2: SEHNR, FQNEAQ (reference sequence). V was clipped by 1 base and J by 5 bases, with 4 bases between them. This CDR3 region has 12 residues. This chain's CDR3 is CASSLGLDTQYF. As DNA, the CDR3 is TGTGCCAGCAGCTTAGGGCTAGATACGCAGTATTTT.

The gene calls are TRBV5-1 and TRBJ2-5; D uncertain. Germline-derived CDR1 and CDR2 are SGHRS and YFSETQ. V shed 3 bases and J shed 6 bases, with 12 bases lying between them. This CDR3 is built from 13 residues. CDR3 loop: CASSSDTVKTQYF. CDR3 DNA sequence: TGCGCCAGCAGCTCTGACACTGTCAAGACCCAGTACTTC.

V and J are TRBV5-4 and TRBJ2-1, with TRBD1 matching 9 bases. The CDR3 sequence is 15 residues long. Germline trimming cut 0 bases from V and 2 bases from J; bases unmatched to any gene: 0. Germline V gene sequence: CDR1 SGHNT, CDR2 YYREEE (reference sequence). The DNA for the CDR3 is TGTGCCAGCAGCTTGGGACAGGGGGCCTACAATGAGCAGTTCTTC. Protein product: CASSLGQGAYNEQFF.

This clone was observed a single time. The chain carries TRBV18 and TRBJ1-1, with 9 nucleotides matching TRBD1. This CDR3 contains 13 residues. Germline V CDR1 and CDR2: KGHSH, LQKENI. The J segment lost 5 bases and the V segment lost 4 bases, leaving 2 bases of the junction unmatched. CDR3 sequence (DNA): TGTGCCAGCTCACTCGACAGGGGGACTGAAGCTTTCTTT. This codes for CASSLDRGTEAFF.

The chain combines TRBV28 with TRBJ2-6, with 7 bases matching TRBD1. This CDR3 spans 19 amino acids. Germline values: CDR1 MDHEN, CDR2 SYDVKM. J was trimmed by 0 bases and V by 2 bases; bases with no gene match: 10. The CDR3 here is CASSLDITGAYSGANVLTF. For the CDR3, the DNA is TGTGCCAGCAGTTTAGATATAACAGGGGCCTACTCTGGGGCCAACGTCCTGACTTTC.

CDR3 amino acids: CASSSSDGPNEQFF. DNA for the CDR3: TGCGCCAGCAGCTCATCGGACGGTCCCAATGAGCAGTTCTTC. The genes are TRBV5-1 and TRBJ2-1; D not resolved. CDR3 length equals 14 residues. Per germline, CDR1 SGHRS and CDR2 YFSETQ. Trimming left V 3 bases short and J 6 bases short, with 13 bases between.